This T cell receptor beta chain derives from a study of cytomegalovirus exposure and HLA in healthy donors. The CDR3 length is 15 residues. The junction had 1 base not matched to a gene; V was cut back by 2 bases and J by 2 bases. Germline-derived CDR1 and CDR2 are SGHNT and YYREEE (reference sequence). PCR primers comprised 60 Vbeta and 13 Jbeta primers. This table comes from immunoSEQ multiplex PCR, and its TCRdb copy is limited to in-frame clones, with some not included. The data contain 60,000 to 85,000 clones, around 70% of them singletons. Healthy bone marrow donors made up the cohort. Study results and caveats: CMV serostatus was the only immune exposure information that was available. Earlier analysis yielded a pattern in which most TCR beta V segments were productive about 90% or about 30% of the time. Accurate HLA-A and HLA-B prediction from TCR beta sequences was reported for most subjects.

For this clone: Its antigen is as yet unknown.

J is TRBJ2-7 and V is TRBV5-4, with 13 bases aligning to TRBD2. The source of this sequence is a human donor in good health. What was sequenced was PBMCs. CDR3 amino acids: CASSLLAGGPYEQYF. The CDR3, as DNA: TGTGCCAGCAGCTTACTAGCGGGAGGGCCCTACGAGCAGTACTTC.